This T cell receptor (beta chain) comes out of a study of liver allograft versus peripheral blood T cells. About the study: Transplanted-liver T cell receptor repertoires were compared with recipients' peripheral blood repertoires.

TCRdb independently ran MiXCR on the reads; one entry per CDR3 protein. The table has about 3,400 distinct CDR3 sequences, roughly 16% seen once. This clonotype is medium-sized by share. Its target is not known. Study-level findings and limits: Intragraft liver T cell receptor repertoires reportedly differed from peripheral blood repertoires.

Trimming shortened V by 6 bases and J by 0 bases, and 17 bases separated the two germline ends. Germline-derived CDR1 and CDR2 are MNHNS and SASEGT. The CDR3 is 16 residues long. This chain joins TRBV6-1 and TRBJ1-2; D perhaps matches TRBD1 (5 bases). The sequence was collected from a human patient who had a liver transplant. Part of the T cells may come from the graft donor. The CDR3, as DNA: TGTGCCAGCAGGGGCAGGGTGGCCCCCTCTAACTATGGCTACACCTTC. Amino acids: CASRGRVAPSNYGYTF.